These T cell receptor beta chains were read from a single sample in a study of blood T cell repertoires in COVID-19. Clones were read by immunoSEQ multiplex PCR, and TCRdb kept only the in-frame ones, dropping some. The profile shows just under 150,000 clones, over 80% of them singletons. The sample taken for sequencing was peripheral blood. These receptors all stem from a woman in her forties or fifties with acute or convalescent COVID-19. Each CDR3 is given with its conserved first and last residue. D genes are given only for firm matches. Clone size is not always given. Where it is, it says once, few, many or a class for expanded clones.

CASSPRGTTSSTDTQYF,TGTGCCAGCAGCCCCCGAGGGACAACCTCTAGCACAGATACGCAGTATTTT,.,TRBJ2-3,.,TRBV2
CATRDRGYNEQFF,TGTGCCACCCGGGACAGGGGTTACAATGAGCAGTTCTTC,TRBD1,TRBJ2-1,.,TRBV24-1
CASSYTTGDEAFF,TGTGCCAGCAGTTACACCACAGGGGATGAAGCTTTCTTT,TRBD1,TRBJ1-1,once,TRBV6-6
CASRRDRGDNEQFF,TGTGCCAGTAGGAGGGACAGGGGGGACAATGAGCAGTTCTTC,TRBD1,TRBJ2-1,once,TRBV19
CASSAPGTGVIGTEAFF,TGTGCCAGCAGTGCGCCCGGGACAGGGGTAATCGGGACTGAAGCTTTCTTT,TRBD1,TRBJ1-1,.,TRBV25-1
CASSPRTGRETQYF,TGTGCCAGCAGCCCTAGGACAGGGCGGGAGACCCAGTACTTC,TRBD1,TRBJ2-5,.,TRBV5-4
CASSVRRWEEPQYF,TGTGCCAGCAGTGTAAGGAGGTGGGAAGAGCCCCAGTACTTC,.,TRBJ2-5,.,TRBV2
CSVGGLANTGELFF,TGCAGCGTTGGAGGACTCGCGAACACCGGGGAGCTGTTTTTT,.,TRBJ2-2,.,TRBV29-1
CASSVSDNSPLHF,TGTGCCAGCAGCGTCAGTGATAATTCACCCCTCCACTTT,.,TRBJ1-6,.,TRBV7-3
CASSVLRGADQPQHF,TGTGCCAGCTCGGTCCTTCGCGGGGCAGATCAGCCCCAGCATTTT,.,TRBJ1-5,.,TRBV18
CASSLGGQGSNEKLFF,TGCGCCAGCAGCTTGGGGGGACAGGGGTCTAATGAAAAACTGTTTTTT,TRBD1,TRBJ1-4,.,TRBV5-1
CASTPGGRNQPQHF,TGTGCCAGTACCCCAGGGGGCCGCAATCAGCCCCAGCATTTT,TRBD1,TRBJ1-5,once,TRBV19
CASSRSGTSGSGDNEQFF,TGTGCCAGCAGCAGGTCGGGGACTAGCGGGTCTGGAGACAATGAGCAGTTCTTC,TRBD2,TRBJ2-1,.,TRBV2
CASSLNRELISGYTF,TGTGCCAGCAGTCTCAACAGGGAACTTATCTCTGGCTACACCTTC,.,TRBJ1-2,.,TRBV6-5
CASSSRQARTDTQYF,TGTGCCAGCAGCTCTCGACAGGCTCGCACAGATACGCAGTATTTT,.,TRBJ2-3,.,TRBV5-4
CASSPTSGGAVGTDTQYF,TGTGCCAGCAGCCCGACTAGCGGGGGGGCCGTCGGCACAGATACGCAGTATTTT,TRBD2,TRBJ2-3,once,TRBV7-2
CASSYSGRGPDTQYF,TGTGCCAGCAGTTACTCTGGCAGGGGGCCAGATACGCAGTATTTT,TRBD1,TRBJ2-3,.,TRBV6-5
CASSRDLHPGLVPGELFF,TGTGCCAGCAGCCGTGACCTTCATCCGGGACTAGTCCCCGGGGAGCTGTTTTTT,TRBD2,TRBJ2-2,.,TRBV3-1/TRBV3-2
CSVEIPRQGWGTEAFF,TGCAGCGTAGAAATACCCCGGCAGGGTTGGGGCACTGAAGCTTTCTTT,.,TRBJ1-1,.,TRBV29-1
CASSQGTSGITGELFF,TGTGCCAGCAGTCAGGGGACTAGCGGGATCACCGGGGAGCTGTTTTTT,TRBD2,TRBJ2-2,.,TRBV27
CASSPIAEEKLFF,TGTGCCAGCTCACCAATAGCGGAGGAAAAACTGTTTTTT,.,TRBJ1-4,.,TRBV18
CASSLRLGYSEGDTQYF,TGTGCCAGCAGCCTCCGACTAGGGTACAGCGAGGGGGATACGCAGTATTTT,.,TRBJ2-3,.,TRBV4-2
CASRLGTGIYGYTF,TGTGCCAGCAGACTCGGGACAGGCATCTATGGCTACACCTTC,TRBD1,TRBJ1-2,.,TRBV3-1/TRBV3-2
CASSSTSGGPYLRELFF,TGTGCCAGCAGCTCGACTAGCGGGGGGCCTTACCTCCGGGAGCTGTTTTTT,TRBD2,TRBJ2-2,.,TRBV7-6
CASSLLVLSEGTEAFF,TGTGCCAGCAGCTTGTTGGTCCTCTCGGAGGGCACTGAAGCTTTCTTT,.,TRBJ1-1,.,TRBV5-4
CAISEDSHSNQPQHF,TGTGCCATCAGTGAGGACAGCCATAGCAATCAGCCCCAGCATTTT,.,TRBJ1-5,few,TRBV10-3
CASFALDEGSYNEQFF,TGTGCCAGCTTCGCGCTGGATGAGGGTTCCTACAATGAGCAGTTCTTC,.,TRBJ2-1,.,TRBV27
CASSPWGEEAQQPQHF,TGTGCCAGCAGTCCCTGGGGGGAGGAGGCACAGCAGCCCCAGCATTTT,.,TRBJ1-5,.,TRBV28
CSAIGQGPSWLLETQYF,TGCAGCGCAATAGGACAGGGCCCCAGCTGGTTGTTAGAGACCCAGTACTTC,TRBD1,TRBJ2-5,once,TRBV29-1
CASSQGQGVYEQYF,TGTGCCAGCAGCCAAGGACAGGGGGTCTACGAGCAGTACTTC,TRBD1,TRBJ2-7,.,TRBV11-1
CASSSGQTGANVLTF,TGTGCCAGCAGCTCGGGACAAACTGGGGCCAACGTCCTGACTTTC,.,TRBJ2-6,.,TRBV11-3
CASSLFPQGARGYTF,TGTGCCAGCAGTTTATTTCCACAGGGGGCGCGTGGCTACACCTTC,TRBD1,TRBJ1-2,.,TRBV27
CASSVRQGGFTGELFF,TGTGCCAGCAGCGTACGACAGGGGGGATTCACCGGGGAGCTGTTTTTT,TRBD1,TRBJ2-2,.,TRBV11-2
CASSPPRLAGAHEQFF,TGTGCCAGCAGTCCCCCGCGACTAGCGGGAGCTCATGAGCAGTTCTTC,TRBD2,TRBJ2-1,.,TRBV27
CASSLGERSPLHF,TGTGCCAGCAGCTTAGGTGAGAGGTCACCCCTCCACTTT,.,TRBJ1-6,.,TRBV13
CASSLTGGTEAFF,TGTGCCAGCAGCTTGACAGGGGGCACTGAAGCTTTCTTT,TRBD1,TRBJ1-1,.,TRBV5-4
CASSWDRVKGNTEAFF,TGCGCCAGCAGCTGGGACAGGGTAAAGGGGAACACTGAAGCTTTCTTT,TRBD1,TRBJ1-1,once,TRBV5-1
CASSIEGDYNEQFF,TGTGCCAGTAGTATTGAGGGGGACTACAATGAGCAGTTCTTC,.,TRBJ2-1,.,TRBV19
CASSGGTGVENTEAFF,TGTGCCAGCAGCGGAGGGACAGGGGTAGAGAACACTGAAGCTTTCTTT,TRBD1,TRBJ1-1,.,TRBV5-4
CASSVEQAFTDTQYF,TGTGCCAGCAGCGTAGAACAGGCGTTCACAGATACGCAGTATTTT,.,TRBJ2-3,.,TRBV9
CASSDRGLDEAFF,TGCGCCAGCAGCGACAGGGGATTGGATGAAGCTTTCTTT,TRBD1,TRBJ1-1,.,TRBV5-1
CASSLGTGDQPQHF,TGCGCCAGCAGCCTCGGGACAGGGGATCAGCCCCAGCATTTT,TRBD1,TRBJ1-5,.,TRBV5-1
CASSLSGEQFF,TGCGCCAGCAGCCTTAGTGGTGAGCAGTTCTTC,.,TRBJ2-1,.,TRBV5-1
CSVENPGWTGELFF,TGCAGCGTTGAAAACCCCGGTTGGACCGGGGAGCTGTTTTTT,.,TRBJ2-2,.,TRBV29-1
CATNGGVTDTQYF,TGTGCCACCAATGGGGGGGTCACAGATACGCAGTATTTT,TRBD2,TRBJ2-3,.,TRBV24-1
CAISGQGLPDTQYF,TGTGCCATCAGCGGACAGGGCCTACCAGATACGCAGTATTTT,TRBD1,TRBJ2-3,.,TRBV10-3
CASSFGLAGGTDTQYF,TGTGCCAGCAGCTTCGGACTAGCGGGAGGCACAGATACGCAGTATTTT,TRBD2,TRBJ2-3,.,TRBV7-2
CASSLVQGIEAFF,TGTGCCAGCAGTTTAGTTCAGGGGATTGAAGCTTTCTTT,.,TRBJ1-1,.,TRBV27
CASSFLRGRETQYF,TGTGCCAGCAGTTTCCTTCGGGGGAGAGAGACCCAGTACTTC,.,TRBJ2-5,once,TRBV27
CASSIEGTGSYEQYF,TGTGCCAGTAGTATAGAGGGGACAGGATCCTACGAGCAGTACTTC,TRBD1,TRBJ2-7,.,TRBV19
CASGTDRFYNEQFF,TGTGCCAGCGGCACGGACAGATTCTACAATGAGCAGTTCTTC,.,TRBJ2-1,.,TRBV5-6
CASSSGNRVNEQYF,TGTGCCAGCAGCTCGGGCAACAGGGTTAACGAGCAGTACTTC,.,TRBJ2-7,few,TRBV7-2